The 12 T cell receptor beta chains below come from one sample, sequenced in a study of blood T cell repertoires in COVID-19. Clones were sequenced by immunoSEQ multiplex PCR, and TCRdb holds only the in-frame ones, with some missing. The sample holds 110,000 or so clones, approximately 84% seen once. Sequenced material: peripheral blood. The receptors were sampled from a man aged 40-49 years with acute or convalescent COVID-19.

This rearrangement joins TRBV24-1 to TRBJ2-5, with D possibly matching TRBD2 (5 bases). Trimming pared 6 bases from V and 1 base from J, leaving 8 bases between. Germline CDR1 is KGHDR and CDR2 is SFDVKD. This CDR3 region has 13 residues. The CDR3 DNA reads as TGTGCCACCAGTAGTGGACTCCAAGAGACCCAGTACTTC. Its translation: CATSSGLQETQYF.

V is TRBV6-5 and J is TRBJ2-2, with TRBD1 identical over 10 bases. Germline loops: CDR1 MNHEY, CDR2 SVGAGI. V was clipped by 5 bases and J by 4 bases; unmatched bases: 4. CDR3 length: 15 amino acids. CDR3 coding DNA: TGTGCCAGCAGTAGACAGGGGGCAAGCACCGGGGAGCTGTTTTTT. Amino acid sequence: CASSRQGASTGELFF.

The chain couples TRBV5-5 to TRBJ1-1; D uncertain. This CDR3 has 14 amino acids. The germline CDR1 and CDR2 sequences are SGHKS and YYEKEE (reference sequence). Trimming shortened V by 4 bases and J by 3 bases, and 13 bases separated the two germline ends. For the CDR3, the DNA is TGTGCCAGCAGCCTTCTCTCGGGTGACACTGAAGCTTTCTTT. The encoded protein is CASSLLSGDTEAFF.

CDR3 in amino acids: CASSLRLGASTDTQYF. In DNA form, the CDR3 reads TGTGCCAGCAGCTTGCGGTTAGGGGCCAGCACAGATACGCAGTATTTT. The rearrangement uses TRBV5-5 and TRBJ2-3; maybe TRBD1 (5 bases). The V and J ends lost 1 base and 0 bases respectively, with 12 bases between them. Germline-derived CDR1 and CDR2 are SGHKS and YYEKEE (reference sequence). The CDR3 has 16 amino acids.

CDR3 bases: TGTGCCAGCAGTCCGTATAGCAATCAGCCCCAGCATTTT. The encoded protein is CASSPYSNQPQHF. The V gene is TRBV27, the J gene TRBJ1-5; D ambiguous. V lost 5 bases, J lost 0 bases, and 5 bases lay in between. The CDR3 extends over 13 amino acids. In germline, CDR1 is MNHEY, CDR2 SMNVEV (reference sequence).

This clone has a handful of counts. V usage is TRBV18 and J usage is TRBJ1-4; the match to TRBD1 covers 8 bases. CDR1 and CDR2 from the germline V gene are KGHSH and LQKENI. The length of the CDR3 is 19 residues. V was pared by 2 bases and J by 2 bases, with 13 bases of the junction left unmatched. In DNA form, the CDR3 reads TGTGCCAGCTCACCAGGACCAAGCAGGGGGCAAGCGACTAATGAAAAACTGTTTTTT. Translation: CASSPGPSRGQATNEKLFF.

V is TRBV5-3 and J is TRBJ2-7; no reliable D call. TRBV5-3 belongs to the ORF category, with a function that is uncertain. V lost 4 bases and J lost 10, with 15 bases in between. This CDR3 region has 12 residues. As DNA, the CDR3 is TGTGCCAGAAGCCCCCGGTGTTGGGCCCAGTACTTC. Translation: CARSPRCWAQYF.

This clone came up once. The chain uses TRBV2 and TRBJ1-3, with D possibly TRBD1 on 6 matching bases. Germline CDR1 reads SNHLY; CDR2 reads FYNNEI. V was clipped by 3 bases and J by 0 bases, with 12 bases between them. The CDR3 covers 16 residues. The CDR3 protein is CASSDSKTGSGNTIYF. The CDR3 DNA reads as TGTGCCAGCAGTGATTCCAAGACAGGCTCTGGAAACACCATATATTTT.

The chain joins TRBV7-9 to TRBJ2-1, with 11 bases fitting TRBD2. Trimming cost V 5 bases and J 4 bases; bases outside gene matches: 10. This CDR3 contains 17 residues. The germline gives CDR1 SEHNR, CDR2 FQNEAQ (reference sequence). The DNA of the CDR3 is TGTGCCAGCAGCCCCTATACACTAGCGGGGGAGTACAATGAGCAGTTCTTC. Translated, it gives CASSPYTLAGEYNEQFF.

The chain joins TRBV1 to TRBJ1-1; the DNA was not used to check the table's D call, TRBD1. TRBV1 constitutes a pseudogene. The CDR3 totals 15 residues. Written as DNA, the CDR3 is TGCACCAGCAGCCAAGATAAAGACAGGGGCACTGAAGCTTTCTTT. It is translated as CTSSQDKDRGTEAFF.

This rearrangement joins TRBV5-1 to TRBJ1-5; 10 nucleotides match TRBD1. Per germline, CDR1 SGHRS and CDR2 YFSETQ. The CDR3 has 15 residues. After removal of 3 bases from V and 5 bases from J, the junction contained 5 bases not matched to a gene. CDR3: CASSWTGGLDQPQHF. The CDR3 DNA reads TGCGCCAGCAGCTGGACAGGGGGTCTCGATCAGCCCCAGCATTTT.

The chain combines TRBV11-2 with TRBJ2-1; perhaps TRBD1 as D (6 bases). V lost 4 bases, J lost 4 bases, and 17 bases lay in between. Germline V gene data show CDR1 as SGHAT and CDR2 as FQNNGV. There are 16 residues in the CDR3. The chain's CDR3 is CASSSTLRTAYNEQFF. The CDR3 nucleotides are TGTGCCAGCAGCTCCACTTTGAGGACAGCTTACAATGAGCAGTTCTTC.